The clone carrying this T cell receptor beta chain was seen more than once but under ten times. The record originates from a study of blood T cell repertoires in COVID-19. Whole-study context: Donors in the United States, Italy and Spain gave samples during acute or convalescent COVID-19. PBMCs, B-cell-depleted T cells, or T cells were the source of the cDNA or gDNA that made up the material.

The CDR3 totals 14 residues. Per the germline V gene, CDR1 is SGDLS and CDR2 is YYNGEE. V was shortened by 0 bases and J by 3 bases, with 8 bases between the two germline ends. Cohort 3 recovery required two negative PCRs, clearance, or symptom resolution. Method: immunoSEQ multiplex PCR; TCRdb's copy keeps in-frame clones and lacks some. The profile covers around 380,000 clones, with 87% appearing a single time and 1% to 1.5% taken by the ten largest. This TCR came from a man aged 30 to 39 who had recovered from COVID-19. Sequencing was carried out using PBMCs or T cells enriched from blood (not recorded which). This chain joins TRBV9 and TRBJ2-3; D remains ambiguous. In nucleotides, the CDR3 is TGTGCCAGCAGCGTAGAAGTAGCAACAGATACGCAGTATTTT. This sequence encodes CASSVEVATDTQYF. The whole variable domain, filled in from reference TRBV9 and TRBJ2-3, reads DSGVTQTPKHLITATGQRVTLRCSPRSGDLSVYWYQQSLDQGLQFLIQYYNGEERAKGNILERFSAQQFPDLHSELNLSSLELGDSALYFCASSVEVATDTQYFGPGTRLTVL.